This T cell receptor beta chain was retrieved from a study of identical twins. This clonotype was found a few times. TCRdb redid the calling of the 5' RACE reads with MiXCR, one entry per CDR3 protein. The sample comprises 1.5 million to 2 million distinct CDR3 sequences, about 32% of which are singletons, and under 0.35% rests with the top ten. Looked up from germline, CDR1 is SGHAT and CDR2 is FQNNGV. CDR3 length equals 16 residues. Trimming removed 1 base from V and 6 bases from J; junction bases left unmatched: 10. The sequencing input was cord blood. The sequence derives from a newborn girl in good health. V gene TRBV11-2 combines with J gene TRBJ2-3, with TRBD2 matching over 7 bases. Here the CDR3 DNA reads TGTGCCAGCAGCTTAGGAGGAGCGGGGTTCACCGATACGCAGTATTTT. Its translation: CASSLGGAGFTDTQYF.